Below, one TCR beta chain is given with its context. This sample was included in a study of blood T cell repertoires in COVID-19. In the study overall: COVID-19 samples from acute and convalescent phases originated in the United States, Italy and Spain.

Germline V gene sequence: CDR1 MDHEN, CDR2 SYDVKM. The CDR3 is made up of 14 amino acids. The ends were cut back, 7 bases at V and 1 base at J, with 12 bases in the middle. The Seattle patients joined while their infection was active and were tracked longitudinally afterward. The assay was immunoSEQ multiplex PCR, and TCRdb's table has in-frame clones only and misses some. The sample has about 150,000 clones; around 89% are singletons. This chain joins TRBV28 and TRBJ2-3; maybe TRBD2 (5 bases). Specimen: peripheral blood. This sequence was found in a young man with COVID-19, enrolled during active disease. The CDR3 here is CASKNGVGTDTQYF. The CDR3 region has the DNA TGTGCCAGCAAAAACGGGGTGGGCACAGATACGCAGTATTTT.